This TCR beta chain was identified during a study of T cell responses to AZD1222 COVID-19 vaccine. Findings and limits, study-wide: Every sample of the repertoires postdated the peak T cell response. The donor cohort was predominantly white British with a female majority, and clonal diversity may have been underestimated.

Researchers grouped second doses given at about 4 or about 12 weeks into one pool. Germline lookup yields CDR1 SGHVS and CDR2 FQNEAQ. CDR3 length equals 17 residues. V lost 0 bases, J lost 9 bases, and 12 bases stayed unmatched. Sequencing was performed with immunoSEQ multiplex PCR; in TCRdb, only in-frame clones are kept and a portion is missing. This sample carries approximately 120,000 clones, more than 80% of them seen once, and the ten largest clones take approximately 4.4%. As regards this clone: Its antigen is undetermined.

Sequences were derived from peripheral blood, sampled 28 days after the second AZD1222 dose. The chain employs TRBV7-8 and TRBJ2-7, with 12 bases that match TRBD1. The receptor's source is an adult who received the AZD1222 COVID-19 vaccine. The CDR3 spells CASSLAYRDRGRQGQYF. In DNA, the CDR3 is TGTGCCAGCAGCTTAGCTTACCGGGACAGGGGGCGACAGGGGCAGTACTTC.